Listed here is a single T cell receptor (beta chain). These data are taken from a study of T cells in Graves' hyperthyroidism and ophthalmopathy. Germline CDR1 is MDHEN and CDR2 is SYDVKM. Trimming removed 8 bases from V and 4 bases from J; junction bases left unmatched: 9. The CDR3 is made up of 15 amino acids. RNA transcripts gave rise to amplified TCR beta CDR3 regions. The HTBI set primed first-round TCR CDR3 RT-PCR. TCRdb analysed the multiplex PCR reads with MiXCR anew, one entry per CDR3 protein. The sample holds approximately 690,000 distinct CDR3 sequences; around 20% are singletons and the top ten take around a third.

This clonotype was obtained from a man between 25 and 39 years old with Graves' ophthalmopathy. The sequenced material came from blood. The chain recombines TRBV28 with TRBJ1-3; TRBD1 matches at 9 bases. Here the CDR3 DNA reads TGTGCCAGCTCAGTGGGGGACAGGGTGGGAAACACCATATATTTT. This gives the protein CASSVGDRVGNTIYF.